Reported below is one T cell receptor beta chain. The target antigen is unknown. This specimen comes from a study of T cell responses to AZD1222 COVID-19 vaccine. Study-wide context: Recipients boosted at about 4 weeks or about 12 weeks are pooled.

Study conclusions and caveats: Two doses of AZD1222 preceded a rise in Spike-specific TCR breadth and depth. Repertoires in all cases were sampled only once the peak T cell response had passed. Clonal diversity was possibly underestimated, and the donors were mostly white British, with more females.

Clones were read by immunoSEQ multiplex PCR, and TCRdb kept only the in-frame ones, dropping some. The data hold tens of thousands of clones, with 80% to 90% observed a single time. The sequencing here drew on peripheral blood, taken on day 0 of AZD1222 vaccination. This clonotype was obtained from an adult in good health.

CDR3 in DNA: TGCAGTGCTAGAAGGGTAAATGAGCAGTTCTTC. This encodes CSARRVNEQFF. The genes are TRBV20-1 and TRBJ2-1; D is uncertain. Per the germline V gene, CDR1 is DFQATT and CDR2 is SNEGSKA (reference sequence). This CDR3 contains 11 residues. V was pared by 2 bases and J by 7 bases, with 6 bases between.